This T cell receptor beta chain was retrieved from a study of CD8+ T cells in alopecia areata. The germline CDR1 and CDR2 sequences are SQVTM and ANQGSEA. V lost 8 bases to trimming and J lost 1 base, with 16 bases between them. The CDR3 length is 14 residues. Sorting of PBMCs yielded the CD4+ and CD8+ T cells. Regarding the study as a whole: Sharing of TCR sequences between patients (possibly for HLA-related reasons) was less clear than in mice.

cDNA serving as the sequencing template came from extracted, reverse transcribed RNA. Repertoires were generated with immunoSEQ multiplex PCR, while TCRdb's copy carries only in-frame clones and drops some. The table has over 200,000 clones, 50% to 70% seen once; the top ten hold 0.45%. Comments on this clone: What it binds is unknown.

This specimen was CD4+ T cells sorted from blood, taken at week 0. The rearrangement uses TRBV29-1 and TRBJ2-3; TRBD1 might be the D (6 bases). The receptor's source is a human donor with alopecia areata. CDR3 DNA sequence: TGCAGCTCACGGAAGGCAGGGGGCACAGATACGCAGTATTTT. This sequence encodes CSSRKAGGTDTQYF.